Below are 5 T cell receptor beta chains sequenced from a single sample in a study of regulatory T cells in long-lasting Graves disease. The TCR beta library used iRepertoire HTBI primers with Arm-PCR amplification of CDR3. TCRdb used MiXCR to reprocess the multiplex PCR reads, holding one entry per CDR3 protein. Among about 400,000 distinct CDR3 sequences listed, around 20% were seen once. Time point: persistent/refractory GD, antithyroid drugs over 5 years with positive TRAb. The TCR library was prepared using RNA isolated from PBMCs. The specimen comprised peripheral blood mononuclear cells (PBMCs), sampled when the disease was refractory, from a patient treated with antithyroid drugs. These receptors were taken from a female donor with Graves disease.

This clonotype was recorded many times. J is TRBJ1-2 and V is TRBV7-2; D may be TRBD1 (6 bases). The germline V gene encodes CDR1 SGHTA and CDR2 FQGNSA. Trimming stripped 2 bases from V and 4 bases from J, with 20 bases between. This CDR3 is built from 17 residues. Written as DNA, the CDR3 is TGTGCCAGCAGCTTACCCCTCTCTGGCAGGGGAGGCTATGGCTACACCTTC. Its translation: CASSLPLSGRGGYGYTF.

CDR3: CASSDGLAGAGRTMGYTF. CDR3 DNA: TGTGCCAGCAGTGACGGGTTGGCTGGGGCAGGGAGGACCATGGGGTACACCTTC. V gene TRBV25-1 combines with J gene TRBJ1-2; maybe TRBD1 (5 bases). Germline CDR1 is MGHDK and CDR2 is SYGVNS. V was clipped by 3 bases and J by 11 bases, with 31 bases between them. The CDR3 spans 18 residues.

This clonotype has a count of ten or more. The chain recombines TRBV12-3 or TRBV12-4 with TRBJ2-7; D may be TRBD2 (5 bases). V was clipped by 2 bases and J by 7 bases, with 15 bases between them. This CDR3 spans 14 amino acids. CDR3 sequence (DNA): TGTGCCAGCAGTTTACACCCCTTACTAGGAGAGCAGTACTTC. Protein: CASSLHPLLGEQYF.

This clonotype was detected ten times or more. The chain uses TRBV10-1 and TRBJ2-7; no firm D call. CDR1 WNHNN and CDR2 SYGVQD come from the germline V gene (reference sequence). The CDR3 runs to 13 residues. V lost 2 bases to trimming and J lost 2 bases, with 7 bases between them. CDR3 in amino acids: CASSEGSAYEQYF. The CDR3 DNA reads as TGCGCCAGCAGTGAGGGTAGTGCCTACGAGCAGTACTTC.

This clonotype was picked up many times. V usage is TRBV27 and J usage is TRBJ1-1, with D uncertain. Trimming took off 8 bases at V and 0 bases at J, with 10 bases between the two ends. The CDR3 loop spans 13 amino acids. Per germline, CDR1 MNHEY and CDR2 SMNVEV (reference sequence). The CDR3 spells CASQEPLNTEAFF. As DNA, the CDR3 is TGTGCCAGCCAGGAACCGCTGAACACTGAAGCTTTCTTT.